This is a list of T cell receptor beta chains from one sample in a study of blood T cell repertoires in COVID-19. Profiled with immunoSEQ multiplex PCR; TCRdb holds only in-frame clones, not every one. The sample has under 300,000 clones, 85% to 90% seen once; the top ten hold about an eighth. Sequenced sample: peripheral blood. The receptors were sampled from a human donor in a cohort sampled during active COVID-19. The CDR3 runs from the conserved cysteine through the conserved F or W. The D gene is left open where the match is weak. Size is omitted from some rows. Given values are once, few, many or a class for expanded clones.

CDR3aa: CASSARGLAGAGANVLTF
CDR3nt: TGTGCCAGCAGCGCCAGGGGGCTAGCGGGAGCTGGGGCCAACGTCCTGACTTTC
j_gene: TRBJ2-6
abundance: -
d_gene: TRBD2
v_gene: TRBV7-2

CDR3aa: CASSSQLGGLETQYF
CDR3nt: TGTGCCAGCAGTTCCCAGTTGGGGGGGTTGGAGACCCAGTACTTC
j_gene: TRBJ2-5
abundance: -
d_gene: TRBD2
v_gene: TRBV28

CDR3aa: CASVAAGFPDTQYF
CDR3nt: TGTGCCAGTGTTGCGGCCGGCTTCCCAGATACGCAGTATTTT
j_gene: TRBJ2-3
abundance: -
d_gene: -
v_gene: TRBV6-5

CDR3aa: CASWGVGGNQPQHF
CDR3nt: TGCGCCAGCTGGGGGGTGGGCGGGAATCAGCCCCAGCATTTT
j_gene: TRBJ1-5
abundance: -
d_gene: -
v_gene: TRBV10-2

CDR3aa: CAWADSSNQPQHF
CDR3nt: TGTGCCTGGGCAGACAGTAGCAATCAGCCCCAGCATTTT
j_gene: TRBJ1-5
abundance: -
d_gene: -
v_gene: TRBV30

CDR3aa: CASGQGPLGEQFF
CDR3nt: TGCGCCAGCGGACAGGGGCCCCTCGGGGAGCAGTTCTTC
j_gene: TRBJ2-1
abundance: -
d_gene: TRBD1
v_gene: TRBV10-1

CDR3aa: CATSDLTSEQYF
CDR3nt: TGTGCCACCAGTGATTTGACTAGCGAGCAGTACTTC
j_gene: TRBJ2-7
abundance: -
d_gene: -
v_gene: TRBV24-1

CDR3aa: CASSRFTEAFF
CDR3nt: TGTGCCAGCAGCCGGTTCACTGAAGCTTTCTTT
j_gene: TRBJ1-1
abundance: -
d_gene: -
v_gene: TRBV6-6

CDR3aa: CASSRLAGGVNEQFF
CDR3nt: TGCGCCAGCAGTCGACTAGCGGGAGGAGTCAATGAGCAGTTCTTC
j_gene: TRBJ2-1
abundance: -
d_gene: TRBD2
v_gene: TRBV5-1

CDR3aa: CASSQGGRGGELFF
CDR3nt: TGTGCCAGCAGCCAAGGAGGGCGGGGCGGGGAGCTGTTTTTT
j_gene: TRBJ2-2
abundance: -
d_gene: -
v_gene: TRBV3-1/TRBV3-2

CDR3aa: CATRSDRTNQETQYF
CDR3nt: TGTGCCACGCGGAGTGACAGAACTAACCAAGAGACCCAGTACTTC
j_gene: TRBJ2-5
abundance: once
d_gene: -
v_gene: TRBV7-9

CDR3aa: CASSLDRSYGYTF
CDR3nt: TGCGCCAGCAGCTTGGACAGGAGTTATGGCTACACCTTC
j_gene: TRBJ1-2
abundance: once
d_gene: -
v_gene: TRBV5-1

CDR3aa: CASSVQGADTDTQYF
CDR3nt: TGTGCCAGCAGTGTACAGGGGGCTGACACAGATACGCAGTATTTT
j_gene: TRBJ2-3
abundance: -
d_gene: TRBD1
v_gene: TRBV2

CDR3aa: CASSSSSRGRAQLGTQYF
CDR3nt: TGCGCCAGCTCAAGCTCGTCTCGCGGGAGGGCACAATTGGGTACGCAGTATTTT
j_gene: TRBJ2-3
abundance: -
d_gene: TRBD2
v_gene: TRBV5-1

CDR3aa: CATSDSQVGGNTEAFF
CDR3nt: TGTGCCACCAGTGATTCGCAGGTAGGGGGGAACACTGAAGCTTTCTTT
j_gene: TRBJ1-1
abundance: once
d_gene: -
v_gene: TRBV24-1

CDR3aa: CASSPPLLTSTDTQYF
CDR3nt: TGTGCCAGCAGCCCCCCGCTACTCACTAGCACAGATACGCAGTATTTT
j_gene: TRBJ2-3
abundance: -
d_gene: -
v_gene: TRBV7-2

CDR3aa: CASKQGASTEAFF
CDR3nt: TGTGCCAGTAAACAGGGGGCGAGCACTGAAGCTTTCTTT
j_gene: TRBJ1-1
abundance: -
d_gene: TRBD1
v_gene: TRBV6-6

CDR3aa: CASRRWGAGDYGYTF
CDR3nt: TGCGCCAGCAGGAGGTGGGGCGCGGGGGACTATGGCTACACCTTC
j_gene: TRBJ1-2
abundance: few
d_gene: -
v_gene: TRBV5-1

CDR3aa: CASSLGRDKAFF
CDR3nt: TGTGCCAGCAGTTTAGGGCGAGATAAGGCTTTCTTT
j_gene: TRBJ1-1
abundance: -
d_gene: -
v_gene: TRBV28

CDR3aa: CASRSSGTTYEQYF
CDR3nt: TGTGCCAGCAGGAGTAGCGGAACCACCTACGAGCAGTACTTC
j_gene: TRBJ2-7
abundance: -
d_gene: -
v_gene: TRBV6-5

CDR3aa: CAVGGDVGTGELFF
CDR3nt: TGTGCCGTGGGGGGGGATGTTGGCACCGGGGAGCTGTTTTTT
j_gene: TRBJ2-2
abundance: -
d_gene: TRBD2
v_gene: TRBV6-5

CDR3aa: CASSPQTSGSEQYF
CDR3nt: TGTGCCAGCTCACCACAGACTAGCGGGAGTGAGCAGTACTTC
j_gene: TRBJ2-7
abundance: -
d_gene: TRBD2
v_gene: TRBV18

CDR3aa: CASTEGGAITYEQYF
CDR3nt: TGTGCCAGCACAGAAGGGGGCGCAATTACCTACGAGCAGTACTTC
j_gene: TRBJ2-7
abundance: -
d_gene: TRBD1
v_gene: TRBV28

CDR3aa: CASSFERLDQEAFF
CDR3nt: TGCGCCAGCAGCTTCGAGAGGCTCGACCAGGAAGCTTTCTTT
j_gene: TRBJ1-1
abundance: -
d_gene: -
v_gene: TRBV4-1

CDR3aa: CASSLDPGPYEQYF
CDR3nt: TGTGCCAGCAGCTTAGATCCAGGCCCCTACGAGCAGTACTTC
j_gene: TRBJ2-7
abundance: -
d_gene: -
v_gene: TRBV7-2

CDR3aa: CAISESVRGGYTF
CDR3nt: TGTGCCATCAGTGAGTCGGTCAGGGGAGGCTACACCTTC
j_gene: TRBJ1-2
abundance: -
d_gene: -
v_gene: TRBV10-3

CDR3aa: CATSDPGEPQHF
CDR3nt: TGTGCCACCAGTGATCCCGGGGAGCCCCAGCATTTT
j_gene: TRBJ1-5
abundance: -
d_gene: -
v_gene: TRBV24-1

CDR3aa: CASSTLAGVTTDTQYF
CDR3nt: TGTGCCAGTAGTACACTAGCGGGAGTGACCACAGATACGCAGTATTTT
j_gene: TRBJ2-3
abundance: -
d_gene: TRBD2
v_gene: TRBV19

CDR3aa: CASSLGGNGYTF
CDR3nt: TGTGCCAGCAGCCTCGGGGGAAATGGCTACACCTTC
j_gene: TRBJ1-2
abundance: -
d_gene: -
v_gene: TRBV28

CDR3aa: CASSRGTSGTYEQYF
CDR3nt: TGTGCCAGCTCACGGGGGACTAGCGGGACCTACGAGCAGTACTTC
j_gene: TRBJ2-7
abundance: -
d_gene: TRBD2
v_gene: TRBV18

CDR3aa: CASSRNEQFF
CDR3nt: TGTGCCAGCAGTCGCAATGAGCAGTTCTTC
j_gene: TRBJ2-1
abundance: -
d_gene: -
v_gene: TRBV28

CDR3aa: CASSVGGTRPNEKLFF
CDR3nt: TGTGCCAGCAGTGTGGGAGGGACCCGGCCCAATGAAAAACTGTTTTTT
j_gene: TRBJ1-4
abundance: once
d_gene: -
v_gene: TRBV6-1

CDR3aa: CASSTSGGEQFF
CDR3nt: TGTGCCAGTAGTACCTCAGGTGGTGAGCAGTTCTTC
j_gene: TRBJ2-1
abundance: -
d_gene: -
v_gene: TRBV19

CDR3aa: CASRQGGYSPLHF
CDR3nt: TGTGCCAGCAGACAGGGAGGGTATTCACCCCTCCACTTT
j_gene: TRBJ1-6
abundance: -
d_gene: -
v_gene: TRBV6-5

CDR3aa: CASSISPRQEVDTQYF
CDR3nt: TGTGCCAGCAGCATATCCCCCCGGCAAGAGGTAGATACGCAGTATTTT
j_gene: TRBJ2-3
abundance: large
d_gene: -
v_gene: TRBV7-8

CDR3aa: CASSLVRQNPSSLEQYF
CDR3nt: TGTGCCAGCAGCTTAGTGAGGCAGAACCCTTCGTCTCTCGAGCAGTACTTC
j_gene: TRBJ2-7
abundance: -
d_gene: -
v_gene: TRBV7-6

CDR3aa: CASSLHSGTGGSEQYF
CDR3nt: TGTGCCAGCTCGTTACACTCCGGGACAGGGGGGAGCGAGCAGTACTTC
j_gene: TRBJ2-7
abundance: -
d_gene: TRBD1
v_gene: TRBV18

CDR3aa: CASSLVGTSGLSYEQYF
CDR3nt: TGTGCCAGCAGTCTGGTCGGGACTAGCGGGTTGTCCTACGAGCAGTACTTC
j_gene: TRBJ2-7
abundance: -
d_gene: TRBD2
v_gene: TRBV28

CDR3aa: CASHPGGRDTGELFF
CDR3nt: TGTGCCAGCCACCCGGGGGGGCGAGACACCGGGGAGCTGTTTTTT
j_gene: TRBJ2-2
abundance: -
d_gene: TRBD2
v_gene: TRBV6-6

CDR3aa: CASSYQGYGYTF
CDR3nt: TGTGCCAGCAGTTACCAGGGCTATGGCTACACCTTC
j_gene: TRBJ1-2
abundance: -
d_gene: -
v_gene: TRBV6-2/TRBV6-3

CDR3aa: CASSQIRGQGATSLRFTFF
CDR3nt: TGTGCCAGCAGCCAAATCAGAGGACAGGGGGCGACCTCTTTAAGATTCACTTTCTTT
j_gene: TRBJ1-1
abundance: -
d_gene: TRBD1
v_gene: TRBV3-1/TRBV3-2

CDR3aa: CASSLRLVSSTDTQYF
CDR3nt: TGCGCCAGCAGCTTGAGACTAGTGTCGAGCACAGATACGCAGTATTTT
j_gene: TRBJ2-3
abundance: -
d_gene: -
v_gene: TRBV5-1

CDR3aa: CASTSFSYNEQFF
CDR3nt: TGTGCCAGCACCAGTTTCTCCTACAATGAGCAGTTCTTC
j_gene: TRBJ2-1
abundance: -
d_gene: -
v_gene: TRBV6-6

CDR3aa: CATRRQHSNQPQHF
CDR3nt: TGTGCCACCCGGCGACAGCATAGCAATCAGCCCCAGCATTTT
j_gene: TRBJ1-5
abundance: -
d_gene: -
v_gene: TRBV15

CDR3aa: CASSPPGAPESGELFF
CDR3nt: TGTGCCAGTAGTCCGCCTGGGGCCCCGGAGAGCGGGGAGCTGTTTTTT
j_gene: TRBJ2-2
abundance: -
d_gene: -
v_gene: TRBV19

CDR3aa: CASSYGYRGEQYF
CDR3nt: TGTGCCAGCTCATACGGGTACCGGGGCGAGCAGTACTTC
j_gene: TRBJ2-7
abundance: -
d_gene: -
v_gene: TRBV18

CDR3aa: CASSEAGTSGSSKQFF
CDR3nt: TGTGCCAGCAGTGAAGCTGGGACTAGCGGGAGTAGTAAGCAGTTCTTC
j_gene: TRBJ2-1
abundance: -
d_gene: TRBD2
v_gene: TRBV25-1

CDR3aa: CASSPTGVSTEAFF
CDR3nt: TGTGCCAGCAGCCCGACAGGGGTCAGCACTGAAGCTTTCTTT
j_gene: TRBJ1-1
abundance: -
d_gene: TRBD1
v_gene: TRBV11-3

CDR3aa: CASSRELANEQYF
CDR3nt: TGTGCCAGCAGCAGGGAGTTAGCTAACGAGCAGTACTTC
j_gene: TRBJ2-7
abundance: once
d_gene: -
v_gene: TRBV7-2

CDR3aa: CAGGDSINEQFF
CDR3nt: TGTGCCGGTGGGGACTCGATCAATGAGCAGTTCTTC
j_gene: TRBJ2-1
abundance: once
d_gene: -
v_gene: TRBV6-5

CDR3aa: CASSSLGGSSEQYF
CDR3nt: TGTGCCAGCAGTAGCCTTGGCGGGAGTTCCGAGCAGTACTTC
j_gene: TRBJ2-7
abundance: -
d_gene: TRBD2
v_gene: TRBV7-9

CDR3aa: CASGPSPYEQYF
CDR3nt: TGTGCCAGCGGCCCTTCCCCCTACGAGCAGTACTTC
j_gene: TRBJ2-7
abundance: -
d_gene: -
v_gene: TRBV28

CDR3aa: CASSLGQGSKNYGYTF
CDR3nt: TGTGCCAGCAGCTTGGGACAGGGGAGTAAGAACTATGGCTACACCTTC
j_gene: TRBJ1-2
abundance: -
d_gene: TRBD1
v_gene: TRBV5-5

CDR3aa: CASSEHAGVGTDTQYF
CDR3nt: TGTGCCAGCAGTGAACACGCGGGAGTAGGGACAGATACGCAGTATTTT
j_gene: TRBJ2-3
abundance: -
d_gene: TRBD2
v_gene: TRBV2

CDR3aa: CASTTSGRRGTQYF
CDR3nt: TGTGCCAGCACGACTAGCGGGAGAAGGGGTACGCAGTATTTT
j_gene: TRBJ2-3
abundance: once
d_gene: TRBD2
v_gene: TRBV19

CDR3aa: CASSQEFPANYGYTF
CDR3nt: TGCGCCAGCAGCCAAGAATTTCCAGCGAACTATGGCTACACCTTC
j_gene: TRBJ1-2
abundance: few
d_gene: -
v_gene: TRBV4-1

CDR3aa: CASSFDIGSAFF
CDR3nt: TGTGCCAGCAGTTTCGACATCGGATCAGCTTTCTTT
j_gene: TRBJ1-1
abundance: -
d_gene: -
v_gene: TRBV28

CDR3aa: CASSLDGEKLFF
CDR3nt: TGTGCCAGCAGCTTAGACGGTGAAAAACTGTTTTTT
j_gene: TRBJ1-4
abundance: -
d_gene: -
v_gene: TRBV7-2